The 10 T cell receptor beta chains below all came from one sample that was sequenced in a study of blood T cell repertoires in COVID-19. Clones were sequenced by immunoSEQ multiplex PCR, and TCRdb holds only the in-frame ones, with some missing. The table lists nearly 80,000 clones, around 80% of them singletons, with more than 5% in the top ten. Material: peripheral blood. These receptors were collected from a man aged 55 to 69 with active or convalescent COVID-19.

The chain's CDR3 is CASLGVSEAFF. The CDR3 DNA reads TGTGCCAGCCTAGGAGTTTCTGAAGCTTTCTTT. This chain uses TRBV6-6 with TRBJ1-1; D gene uncertain. Germline V gene sequence: CDR1 MNHNY, CDR2 SVGAGI (reference sequence). The CDR3 spans 11 residues. Trimming cost V 8 bases and J 6 bases, with 10 bases left between them.

The CDR3 is CASSLALTGAYEQYF. The DNA for the CDR3 is TGTGCCAGCAGCTTGGCGTTAACAGGGGCCTACGAGCAGTACTTC. The chain uses TRBV5-4 and TRBJ2-7; TRBD1 agrees at 7 bases. In germline, CDR1 is SGHNT, CDR2 YYREEE (reference sequence). V lost 0 bases and J lost 2; bases outside the gene matches: 5. CDR3 size: 15 residues.

The chain combines TRBV5-6 with TRBJ1-4; tentatively, D is TRBD1 (5 bases). V lost 1 base and J 3 bases, leaving 13 bases between the germline ends. This CDR3 is 16 amino acids long. Germline-derived CDR1 and CDR2 are SGHDT and YYEEEE. CDR3 in amino acids: CASSLFQGRSNEKLFF. The DNA for the CDR3 is TGTGCCAGCAGCTTGTTCCAGGGAAGATCTAATGAAAAACTGTTTTTT. The entire variable domain, with the rest obtained from reference TRBV5-6 and TRBJ1-4, is as follows: DAGVTQSPTHLIKTRGQQVTLRCSPKSGHDTVSWYQQALGQGPQFIFQYYEEEERQRGNFPDRFSGHQFPNYSSELNVNALLLGDSALYLCASSLFQGRSNEKLFFGSGTQLSVL.

The chain carries TRBV24-1 and TRBJ2-2, with 9 bases lining up with TRBD1. Germline assignment: CDR1 KGHDR and CDR2 SFDVKD. J lost 2 bases, V lost 4 bases, and 4 bases had no gene match. The CDR3 has 16 residues. CDR3 sequence reads: CATSDPGQGNTGELFF. The DNA of the CDR3 is TGTGCCACCAGTGACCCGGGACAGGGTAACACCGGGGAGCTGTTTTTT.

The chain employs TRBV7-8 and TRBJ2-2; D may be TRBD1 (5 bases). Germline V gives CDR1 SGHVS, CDR2 FQNEAQ. This CDR3 has 15 residues. V lost 1 base and J 5 bases, leaving 11 bases between the germline ends. The CDR3 DNA sequence: TGTGCCAGCAGCTTAGTTCAGGGCCCTACCGGGGAGCTGTTTTTT. Translated, it gives CASSLVQGPTGELFF.

The chain joins TRBV5-4 to TRBJ1-2; no firm D call. Trimming removed 4 bases at V and 5 bases at J, with 15 bases between. The CDR3 has 14 amino acids. CDR1 and CDR2 from the germline V gene are SGHNT and YYREEE (reference sequence). CDR3 sequence (DNA): TGTGCCAGCAGCCCTGGCCGGGTGTCTTATGGCTACACCTTC. Its translation: CASSPGRVSYGYTF.

The chain carries TRBV7-2 and TRBJ1-1; tentatively, D is TRBD1 (5 bases). The CDR3 runs to 13 residues. In germline, CDR1 is SGHTA, CDR2 FQGNSA. Trimming took off 1 base at V and 5 bases at J, with 8 bases between the two ends. In DNA form, the CDR3 reads TGTGCCAGCAGCTTAGGACAGCCGACTGAAGCTTTCTTT. The encoded protein is CASSLGQPTEAFF.

The gene calls are TRBV7-2 and TRBJ1-2, with 8 bases fitting TRBD1. The ends lost 2 bases at V and 8 bases at J; junction bases unmatched: 7. Germline CDR1 and CDR2: SGHTA and FQGNSA. The CDR3 spans 14 residues. CDR3 nucleotides: TGTGCCAGCAGCTTACAGGGGGCCGCGTGGGGCTACACCTTC. It is translated as CASSLQGAAWGYTF.

This clone was detected only once. The rearrangement uses TRBV10-3 and TRBJ1-4, with a weak D call TRBD1 (6 bases). V shed 0 bases and J shed 8 bases, with 22 bases lying between them. The CDR3 is 18 amino acids. The germline V gene has CDR1 ENHRY and CDR2 SYGVKD. CDR3 DNA: TGTGCCATCAGTGAGTCGCCTACAGGGTCCCTTGAGGGAGAAAAACTGTTTTTT. Translated, it gives CAISESPTGSLEGEKLFF.

The CDR3 sequence: CASRIGVNTEAFF. CDR3 nucleotide sequence: TGTGCCAGCAGGATAGGGGTAAACACTGAAGCTTTCTTT. The V and J genes are TRBV7-2 and TRBJ1-1; the D gene is possibly TRBD1 (5 bases). CDR3 length: 13 amino acids. V was clipped by 6 bases and J by 2 bases, with 10 bases between them. Germline V gives CDR1 SGHTA, CDR2 FQGNSA.